This T cell receptor beta chain stems from a study of blood T cell repertoires in COVID-19. At the level of the study: Acute-phase and convalescent COVID-19 samples originated in the United States, Italy and Spain. Nucleic acid was either cDNA or gDNA, and it came from T cells, B-cell-depleted T cells, or PBMCs.

The germline V and J ends were trimmed by 6 bases and 0 bases, with 9 bases remaining between them. The CDR3 is made up of 12 amino acids. Germline V CDR1 and CDR2: SQVTM, ANQGSEA. Original processing methods: Researchers report that nucleated cell counts were estimated from reference gene primer amplification. Some clones are missing from TCRdb's copy, which holds only in-frame ones; the method was immunoSEQ multiplex PCR. V, J and clone size are taken as reported in that table, and D and trimming were inferred from the DNA itself. The data show fewer than 200,000 clones, roughly four fifths seen once.

The sequenced sample was peripheral blood. This sequence joins TRBV29-1 and TRBJ2-7, with D unclear. The origin of this receptor is a woman older than 75 with acute or convalescent COVID-19. Here the CDR3 reads CSVYDNSYEQYF. The DNA for the CDR3 is TGCAGCGTCTACGACAACTCCTACGAGCAGTACTTC.